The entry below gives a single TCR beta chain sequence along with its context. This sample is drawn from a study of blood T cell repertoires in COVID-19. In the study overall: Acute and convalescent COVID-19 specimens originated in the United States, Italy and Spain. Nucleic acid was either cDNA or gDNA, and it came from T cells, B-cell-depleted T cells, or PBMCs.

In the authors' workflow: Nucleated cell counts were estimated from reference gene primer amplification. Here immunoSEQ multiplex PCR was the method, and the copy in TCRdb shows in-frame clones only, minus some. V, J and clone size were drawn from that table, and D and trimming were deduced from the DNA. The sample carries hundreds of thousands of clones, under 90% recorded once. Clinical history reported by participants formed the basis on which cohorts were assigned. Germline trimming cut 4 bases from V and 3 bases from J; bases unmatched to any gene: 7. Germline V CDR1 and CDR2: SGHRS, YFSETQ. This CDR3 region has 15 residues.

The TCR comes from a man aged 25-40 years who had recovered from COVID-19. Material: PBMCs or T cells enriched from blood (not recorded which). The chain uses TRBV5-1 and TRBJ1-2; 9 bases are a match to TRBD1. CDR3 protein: CASSGGTGPDYGYTF. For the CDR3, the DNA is TGCGCCAGCAGCGGGGGGACAGGGCCCGACTATGGCTACACCTTC.